Listed below are T cell receptor beta chains from one sample, sequenced in a study of cytomegalovirus exposure and HLA in healthy donors. Measured with immunoSEQ multiplex PCR; TCRdb has only the in-frame clones, and not every one. Here the sample table reports about 33,000 clones. Source material: PBMCs. Receptors originate from a woman in her thirties or forties in good health and CMV-seropositive. Each CDR3 is given without its conserved first and last residue. D genes are given only for firm matches. Some rows have no size entry. The others give once, few or many, or a class for an expanded clone.

v_gene: TRBV6-5
d_gene: .
abundance: .
CDR3aa: ASSYSPLGSYEQY

v_gene: TRBV6-6
d_gene: .
abundance: .
CDR3aa: ASSPFQKLF

v_gene: TRBV7-2
d_gene: .
abundance: .
CDR3aa: ASSLRWAGAYEQY

v_gene: TRBV4-2
d_gene: .
abundance: .
CDR3aa: ASSQDKRLGGPGEQY

v_gene: TRBV5-8
d_gene: .
abundance: .
CDR3aa: ASRHTGNTGELF

v_gene: TRBV7-3
d_gene: TRBD1
abundance: .
CDR3aa: ASSSRQGAGEQF

v_gene: TRBV7-8
d_gene: TRBD2
abundance: .
CDR3aa: ASSLWRLAGLHEQF

v_gene: TRBV7-6
d_gene: .
abundance: .
CDR3aa: ASSLGSGTSYEQY

v_gene: TRBV7-9
d_gene: .
abundance: .
CDR3aa: ASSLVVEDEQF

v_gene: TRBV5-4
d_gene: .
abundance: .
CDR3aa: ASTTKGFQETQY

v_gene: TRBV4-1
d_gene: TRBD1
abundance: .
CDR3aa: ASSQATLGTGIYGYT

v_gene: TRBV28
d_gene: .
abundance: .
CDR3aa: ASSLAQGYYGYT

v_gene: TRBV4-3
d_gene: .
abundance: .
CDR3aa: ASSQEEWADTQY

v_gene: TRBV7-9
d_gene: TRBD2
abundance: .
CDR3aa: ASSPRKIAGSSYNEQF

v_gene: TRBV19
d_gene: .
abundance: .
CDR3aa: ASGAEVGIQY

v_gene: TRBV9
d_gene: .
abundance: .
CDR3aa: ASSVGVADYEQY

v_gene: TRBV5-6
d_gene: TRBD1
abundance: .
CDR3aa: ASSRGTGGYGYT

v_gene: TRBV10-3
d_gene: TRBD2
abundance: .
CDR3aa: AISGSLAGGSEQF

v_gene: TRBV30
d_gene: .
abundance: .
CDR3aa: AWSVLDAGELF

v_gene: TRBV4-1
d_gene: .
abundance: .
CDR3aa: ASSHRTGTFDEQF

v_gene: TRBV2
d_gene: TRBD2
abundance: .
CDR3aa: ASRREDNTGELF

v_gene: TRBV29-1
d_gene: .
abundance: .
CDR3aa: SVEAGANTGELF

v_gene: TRBV7-2
d_gene: TRBD2
abundance: .
CDR3aa: ASSVNEVAGDTGELF

v_gene: TRBV29-1
d_gene: TRBD1
abundance: .
CDR3aa: SVGPLDRVKTGELF

v_gene: TRBV30
d_gene: .
abundance: .
CDR3aa: AWSVRGGADTQY

v_gene: TRBV7-9
d_gene: .
abundance: .
CDR3aa: ASSLEAGYGYT

v_gene: TRBV6-1
d_gene: TRBD1
abundance: .
CDR3aa: ATTRGTGGETQY

v_gene: TRBV29-1
d_gene: TRBD1
abundance: .
CDR3aa: SARQGGDTEAF

v_gene: TRBV19
d_gene: .
abundance: .
CDR3aa: ASRTFSGINEKLF

v_gene: TRBV5-1
d_gene: .
abundance: large
CDR3aa: ASSWNRAYEQY

v_gene: TRBV2
d_gene: TRBD2
abundance: .
CDR3aa: ASTGPGGAYNEQF

v_gene: TRBV6-5
d_gene: TRBD2
abundance: .
CDR3aa: AAGGSGSSYEQY

v_gene: TRBV4-2
d_gene: .
abundance: .
CDR3aa: ASSQVAAGGNQPQH

v_gene: TRBV5-6
d_gene: .
abundance: .
CDR3aa: ASSFLATPNEKLF

v_gene: TRBV11-3
d_gene: .
abundance: .
CDR3aa: ASSLRATGAGQF

v_gene: TRBV25-1
d_gene: .
abundance: .
CDR3aa: ASREWAGPVKTQY

v_gene: TRBV6-5
d_gene: .
abundance: .
CDR3aa: ASSPGWRAGEAF

v_gene: TRBV30
d_gene: .
abundance: .
CDR3aa: AGTYQSAYEQY

v_gene: TRBV11-1
d_gene: TRBD1
abundance: .
CDR3aa: ASSLANHRGAEAF

v_gene: TRBV7-2
d_gene: TRBD1
abundance: .
CDR3aa: ASSSGTGDYEQY

v_gene: TRBV7-9
d_gene: .
abundance: .
CDR3aa: ASSPSGFGYT

v_gene: TRBV7-3
d_gene: .
abundance: .
CDR3aa: ASSLNRHNEQF

v_gene: TRBV9
d_gene: TRBD1
abundance: .
CDR3aa: ASSPRDRAYEQY

v_gene: TRBV11-2
d_gene: .
abundance: .
CDR3aa: ASSFHLWASRSHNEQF

v_gene: TRBV9
d_gene: .
abundance: .
CDR3aa: ASSVGSGEGPGKLF

v_gene: TRBV19
d_gene: TRBD1
abundance: .
CDR3aa: ASSIRDRTSYT

v_gene: TRBV7-3
d_gene: TRBD1
abundance: .
CDR3aa: ASSPGGFQETQY

v_gene: TRBV4-1
d_gene: .
abundance: .
CDR3aa: ASSQVTRADTQY